Presented here are 21 T cell receptor beta chains from one specimen sequenced in a study of T-cell reconstitution after alpha-beta-depleted transplantation in children. The TCRbeta library incorporated unique molecular identifiers. Via MiXCR, TCRdb re-called the PCR reads, giving one row per CDR3 protein. The repertoire includes 500,000 or so distinct CDR3 sequences, about 31% of them detected once, and under 3% sits in the top ten. The source material was PBMCs from the stem cell graft donor, sampled from the stem cell graft. These receptor sequences come from a human donor who donated a stem cell graft to a child with aplastic anemia.

There are a few counts of this clonotype. The chain links TRBV29-1 to TRBJ2-3; D gene ambiguous. The CDR3 is 12 amino acids. V was clipped by 8 bases and J by 0 bases, with 9 bases between them. Germline assignment: CDR1 SQVTM and CDR2 ANQGSEA. This chain's CDR3 is CSLAVSTDTQYF. The CDR3, as DNA: TGCAGCCTGGCAGTGAGCACAGATACGCAGTATTTT.

The chain is built from TRBV27 and TRBJ2-5; 9 nucleotides line up with TRBD1. CDR1 and CDR2 (germline): MNHEY, SMNVEV (reference sequence). J lost 5 bases, V lost 5 bases, and 12 bases had no gene match. This CDR3 region has 16 residues. The CDR3 DNA is TGTGCCAGCAGTCCACTCCGGACAGGGGTGGGGGAGACCCAGTACTTC. Protein: CASSPLRTGVGETQYF.

This clonotype was observed a few times. The junction departs from the called germline gene at one end, perhaps through a read error. V and J are TRBV24-1 and TRBJ2-6; 9 positions agree with TRBD1. Germline CDR1 and CDR2: KGHDR and SFDVKD. This CDR3 spans 16 amino acids. CDR3 amino acids: CATSDTGGAGANGLTF. In DNA, the CDR3 is TGTGCCACCAGTGATACAGGGGGCGCTGGGGCCAACGGCCTGACTTTC.

This chain joins TRBV12-3 or TRBV12-4 and TRBJ2-2, with 7 positions matching TRBD2. The CDR3 totals 16 residues. V lost 2 bases and J lost 4; bases outside the gene matches: 7. DNA for the CDR3: TGTGCCAGCAGTTTATTGTCTAGCGGACTCACCGGGGAGCTGTTTTTT. It yields the protein CASSLLSSGLTGELFF.

A few counts support this clonotype. It is unclear where the CDR3 begins or ends on the DNA, so no DNA is shown, and the CDR3 is as TCRdb lists it. The V and J genes are TRBV12-3 or TRBV12-4 and TRBJ2-1; the DNA was not used to check the table's D call, TRBD1. The CDR3 is 14 amino acids long, termini counted. CDR3 residues: CASILAGDRNEQFF.

This chain connects TRBV12-3 or TRBV12-4 to TRBJ1-2; TRBD1 agrees at 7 bases. V was clipped by 5 bases and J by 2 bases; unmatched bases: 5. This CDR3 is 14 amino acids long. The CDR3 DNA sequence: TGTGCCAGCAGTCCCACAGGGGCGAACTATGGCTACACCTTC. Protein product: CASSPTGANYGYTF.

This clonotype turned up a few times. The chain joins TRBV6-2 or TRBV6-3 to TRBJ2-5; perhaps TRBD2 as D (6 bases). Germline V gene data show CDR1 as MNHEY and CDR2 as SVGEGT. V was clipped by 0 bases and J by 5 bases, with 10 bases between them. The CDR3 runs to 14 residues. CDR3 loop: CASSYSIREETQYF. The CDR3 DNA reads as TGTGCCAGCAGTTACTCGATACGGGAGGAGACCCAGTACTTC.

V is TRBV7-2 and J is TRBJ2-3; 7 bases agree with TRBD1. The CDR3 consists of 15 residues. After removal of 1 base from V and 5 bases from J, the junction contained 6 bases not matched to a gene. The germline gives CDR1 SGHTA, CDR2 FQGNSA. CDR3 region: CASSLVGTVGDTQYF. In DNA, the CDR3 is TGTGCCAGCAGCTTAGTCGGGACAGTGGGAGATACGCAGTATTTT.

This clonotype has more than one count but fewer than ten. V is TRBV12-3 or TRBV12-4 and J is TRBJ1-5; D is ambiguous. The CDR3 length is 13 residues. V was cut by 4 bases and J by 2 bases, with 6 bases left in between. The CDR3 DNA sequence: TGTGCCAGCAGTTCAAGCCGCAATCAGCCCCAGCATTTT. Its protein product is CASSSSRNQPQHF.

The gene calls are TRBV24-1 and TRBJ2-1; D ambiguous. CDR3 length: 11 amino acids. Trimming removed 5 bases at V and 10 bases at J, with 8 bases between. CDR1 is KGHDR, CDR2 SFDVKD, per germline. CDR3 bases: TGTGCCACCAGTGCTCTCAGGGAGCAGTTCTTC. It translates to CATSALREQFF.

This clonotype was detected only once. The chain uses TRBV29-1 and TRBJ1-1; D is perhaps TRBD1 (5 bases). CDR1 is SQVTM and CDR2 is ANQGSEA in the germline V gene. The V and J ends lost 4 bases and 0 bases respectively, with 15 bases between them. There are 15 residues in the CDR3. CDR3 loop: CSVGQPSWVNTEAFF. The CDR3 DNA reads TGCAGCGTTGGACAGCCCTCATGGGTGAACACTGAAGCTTTCTTT. The whole variable domain, filled in from reference TRBV29-1 and TRBJ1-1, reads SAVISQKPSRDICQRGTSLTIQCQVDSQVTMMFWYRQQPGQSLTLIATANQGSEATYESGFVIDKFPISRPNLTFSTLTVSNMSPEDSSIYLCSVGQPSWVNTEAFFGQGTRLTVV.

The chain joins TRBV20-1 to TRBJ2-2; 11 bases agree with TRBD2. Germline V CDR1 and CDR2: DFQATT, SNEGSKA (reference sequence). This CDR3 has 16 amino acids. Losses at the gene ends were 2 bases for V and 7 bases for J; bases not matched to a gene: 9. CDR3 sequence: CSARLIAGGPGGELFF. DNA of the CDR3: TGCAGTGCTAGACTCATAGCGGGAGGGCCCGGCGGGGAGCTGTTTTTT.

Only a few counts were recorded for this clonotype. The chain is built from TRBV7-7 and TRBJ2-2; D remains unclear. The CDR3 loop spans 13 amino acids. CDR1 and CDR2 from the germline V gene are SSHAT and FNYEAQ (reference sequence). V lost 1 base, J lost 6 bases, and 6 bases lay in between. CDR3 amino acids: CASSLGKAGELFF. The CDR3 coding sequence is TGTGCCAGCAGCTTAGGGAAGGCCGGGGAGCTGTTTTTT.

The chain recombines TRBV6-1 with TRBJ1-1; the D gene is possibly TRBD1 (5 bases). Trimming shortened V by 7 bases and J by 0 bases, and 15 bases separated the two germline ends. The CDR3 length is 15 residues. Looked up from germline, CDR1 is MNHNS and CDR2 is SASEGT. The CDR3 region has the DNA TGTGCCAGCATGGCAGGGCTATTAATGAACACTGAAGCTTTCTTT. It translates to CASMAGLLMNTEAFF.

The chain uses TRBV15 and TRBJ1-3, with TRBD1 matching 7 bases. The J segment lost 6 bases and the V segment lost 0 bases, leaving 2 bases of the junction unmatched. Per germline, CDR1 LNHNV and CDR2 YYDKDF (reference sequence). This CDR3 has 14 amino acids. CDR3 nucleotides: TGTGCCACCAGCAGAGAAGGGGGCAAAAACACCATATATTTT. As protein: CATSREGGKNTIYF.

The V call is TRBV12-3 or TRBV12-4, the J call TRBJ2-1; weak D call: TRBD1 (5 bases). V shed 6 bases and J shed 4 bases, with 16 bases lying between them. The CDR3 length is 15 residues. CDR3 sequence (DNA): TGTGCCAGCAGCCCTTGGGGCGAACTTTACAATGAGCAGTTCTTC. It translates to CASSPWGELYNEQFF.

This clonotype was detected a few times. The chain has TRBV27 and TRBJ2-2; no clear D gene. The CDR3 extends over 15 amino acids. Germline V lookup: CDR1 MNHEY, CDR2 SMNVEV (reference sequence). V was trimmed by 1 base and J by 4 bases, leaving 10 bases between them. CDR3 nucleotide sequence: TGTGCCAGCAGTTTATACCTGACTTCCACCGGGGAGCTGTTTTTT. This codes for CASSLYLTSTGELFF.

The chain couples TRBV15 to TRBJ2-3; TRBD2 matches at 8 bases. In germline, CDR1 is LNHNV, CDR2 YYDKDF (reference sequence). The CDR3 runs 19 residues. Trimming at V came to 3 bases and at J to 5 bases, leaving 19 bases not matched to a gene. The CDR3 coding sequence is TGTGCCACCAGCAGCGGGATGAGGATACAGCGGGAGTCTGGAGATACGCAGTATTTT. Translated: CATSSGMRIQRESGDTQYF.

The rearrangement uses TRBV5-6 and TRBJ1-2; 8 bases agree with TRBD1. In germline, CDR1 is SGHDT, CDR2 YYEEEE. This CDR3 region has 15 residues. The trim removed 6 bases at V and 4 bases at J, leaving 11 bases unmatched. CDR3: CASNLGSGTGYGYTF. The DNA for the CDR3 is TGTGCCAGCAACCTTGGATCCGGGACAGGCTATGGCTACACCTTC.

This chain links TRBV5-4 with TRBJ1-1; 7 bases are shared with TRBD1. V trimming: 2 bases; J trimming: 0 bases; junction bases outside the gene matches: 13. Germline CDR1 reads SGHNT; CDR2 reads YYREEE (reference sequence). The CDR3 contains 18 residues. The CDR3 here is CASSFRLLRGGMNTEAFF. The CDR3 DNA is TGTGCCAGCAGCTTTCGACTCCTTAGAGGGGGCATGAACACTGAAGCTTTCTTT.

V gene TRBV30 combines with J gene TRBJ1-1; D is unclear. This CDR3 region has 14 residues. From germline, CDR1 is GTSNPN and CDR2 SVGIG (reference sequence). Trimming shortened V by 2 bases and J by 4 bases, and 14 bases separated the two germline ends. CDR3 DNA: TGTGCCTGGAGTCCTCGGGCGGGGATCACTGAAGCTTTCTTT. It translates to CAWSPRAGITEAFF.